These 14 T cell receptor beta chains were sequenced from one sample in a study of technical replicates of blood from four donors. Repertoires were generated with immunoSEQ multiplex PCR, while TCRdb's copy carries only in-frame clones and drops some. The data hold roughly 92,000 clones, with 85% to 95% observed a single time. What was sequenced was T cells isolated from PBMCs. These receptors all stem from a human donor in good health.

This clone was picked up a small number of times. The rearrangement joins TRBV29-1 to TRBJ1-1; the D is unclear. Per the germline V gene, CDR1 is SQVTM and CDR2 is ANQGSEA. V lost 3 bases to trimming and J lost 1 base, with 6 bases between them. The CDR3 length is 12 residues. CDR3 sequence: CSVDSPNTEAFF. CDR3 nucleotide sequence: TGCAGCGTTGACAGTCCGAACACTGAAGCTTTCTTT.

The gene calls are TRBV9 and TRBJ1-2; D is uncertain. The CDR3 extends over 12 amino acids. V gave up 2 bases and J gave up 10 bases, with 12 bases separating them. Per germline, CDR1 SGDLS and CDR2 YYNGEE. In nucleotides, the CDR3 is TGTGCCAGCAGCGTCTCAGGATTGGTCTACACCTTC. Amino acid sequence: CASSVSGLVYTF.

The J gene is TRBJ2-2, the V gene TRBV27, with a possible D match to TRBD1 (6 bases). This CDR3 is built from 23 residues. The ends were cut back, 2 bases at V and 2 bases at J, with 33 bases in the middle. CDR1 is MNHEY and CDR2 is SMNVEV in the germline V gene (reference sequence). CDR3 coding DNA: TGTGCCAGCAGTTTAGCCCCATGGGGGCCGAGCCCTATCCATCCCCCAAACACCGGGGAGCTGTTTTTT. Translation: CASSLAPWGPSPIHPPNTGELFF.

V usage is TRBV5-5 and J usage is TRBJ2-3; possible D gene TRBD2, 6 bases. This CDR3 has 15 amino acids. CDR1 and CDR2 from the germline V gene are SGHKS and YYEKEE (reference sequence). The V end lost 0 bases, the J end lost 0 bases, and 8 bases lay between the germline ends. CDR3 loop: CASSLGGGSTDTQYF. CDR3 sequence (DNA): TGTGCCAGCAGCTTGGGGGGAGGCAGCACAGATACGCAGTATTTT.

In DNA, the CDR3 is TGTGCCAGTAGTATTCCGACAGGGAGTAGCAATCAGCCCCAGCATTTT. Protein product: CASSIPTGSSNQPQHF. The chain carries TRBV19 and TRBJ1-5; TRBD1 agrees at 7 bases. Germline V gene lookup returns CDR1 LNHDA and CDR2 SQIVND (reference sequence). The CDR3 length is 16 residues. V gave up 3 bases and J gave up 0 bases; unmatched junction bases: 5.

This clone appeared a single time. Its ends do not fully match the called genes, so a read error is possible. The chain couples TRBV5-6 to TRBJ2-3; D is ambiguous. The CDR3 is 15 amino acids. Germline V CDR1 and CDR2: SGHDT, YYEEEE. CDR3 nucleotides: TGTGCCAGCAGATTGGTAGACGGAGCGCCAGATACGCAGTATTTT. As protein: CASRLVDGAPDTQYF.

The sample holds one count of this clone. CDR3 nucleotide sequence: TGTGCCAGCAGCCAAGTTCTACGGGGGGACACCGGGGAGCTGTTTTTT. Its translation is CASSQVLRGDTGELFF. J is TRBJ2-2 and V is TRBV4-2, with 7 bases fitting TRBD2. The V gene end was trimmed by 1 base and the J gene end by 3 bases; junction bases not matched to a gene: 5. From germline, CDR1 is LGHNA and CDR2 YNFKEQ. CDR3 size: 16 residues.

This chain's CDR3 is CASSLGSGIQYF. Here the CDR3 DNA reads TGTGCCAGCAGCTTAGGCAGCGGGATTCAGTACTTC. This rearrangement joins TRBV7-9 to TRBJ2-4; D may be TRBD2 (6 bases). V lost 1 base to trimming and J lost 10 bases, with 8 bases between them. Germline V lookup: CDR1 SEHNR, CDR2 FQNEAQ (reference sequence). The CDR3 length is 12 residues. Full variable domain (rest looked up from reference TRBV7-9 and TRBJ2-4): DTGVSQNPRHKITKRGQNVTFRCDPISEHNRLYWYRQTLGQGPEFLTYFQNEAQLEKSRLLSDRFSAERPKGSFSTLEIQRTEQGDSAMYLCASSLGSGIQYFGAGTRLSVL.

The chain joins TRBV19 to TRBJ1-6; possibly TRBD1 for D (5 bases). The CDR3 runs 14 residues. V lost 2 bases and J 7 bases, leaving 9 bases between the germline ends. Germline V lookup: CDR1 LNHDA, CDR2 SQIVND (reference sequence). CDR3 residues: CASSITGSNSPLHF. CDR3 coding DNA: TGTGCCAGTAGTATAACAGGTTCCAATTCACCCCTCCACTTT.

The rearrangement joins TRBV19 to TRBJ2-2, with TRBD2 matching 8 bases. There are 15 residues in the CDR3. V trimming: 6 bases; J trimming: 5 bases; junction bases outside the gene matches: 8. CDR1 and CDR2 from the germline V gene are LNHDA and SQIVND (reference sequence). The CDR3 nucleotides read TGTGCCAGTAGAGACAGCGGGAGACGGACCGGGGAGCTGTTTTTT. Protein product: CASRDSGRRTGELFF.

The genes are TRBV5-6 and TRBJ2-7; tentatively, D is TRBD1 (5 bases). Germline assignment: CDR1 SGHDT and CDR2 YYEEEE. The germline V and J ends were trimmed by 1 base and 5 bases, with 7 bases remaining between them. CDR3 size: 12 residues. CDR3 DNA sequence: TGTGCCAGCAGCTTGAAGGGGAACGAGCAGTACTTC. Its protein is CASSLKGNEQYF.

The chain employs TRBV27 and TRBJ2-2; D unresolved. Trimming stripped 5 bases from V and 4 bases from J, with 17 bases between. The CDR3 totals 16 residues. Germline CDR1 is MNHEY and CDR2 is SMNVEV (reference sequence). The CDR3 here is CASSLHSDIVTGELFF. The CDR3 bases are TGTGCCAGCAGTCTCCACAGTGATATCGTCACCGGGGAGCTGTTTTTT.

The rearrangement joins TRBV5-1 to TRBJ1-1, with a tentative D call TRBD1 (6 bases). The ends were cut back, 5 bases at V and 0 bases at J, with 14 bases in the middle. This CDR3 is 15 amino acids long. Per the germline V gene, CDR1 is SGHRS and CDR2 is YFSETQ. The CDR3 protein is CASSPGAAMNTEAFF. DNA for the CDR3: TGCGCCAGCAGTCCAGGGGCAGCAATGAACACTGAAGCTTTCTTT.

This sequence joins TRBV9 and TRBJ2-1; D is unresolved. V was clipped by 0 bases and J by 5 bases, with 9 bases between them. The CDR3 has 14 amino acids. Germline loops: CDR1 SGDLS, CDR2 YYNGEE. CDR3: CASSVDPGNNEQFF. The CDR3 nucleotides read TGTGCCAGCAGCGTAGACCCAGGAAACAATGAGCAGTTCTTC.